This T cell receptor (beta chain) was observed in a study of cytomegalovirus exposure and HLA in healthy donors. Study conclusions and caveats: In all likelihood, a cluster of highly shared sequence variants was a sequencing artifact. TCR beta chain V- and J-gene trimming was linked, in a later analysis, to a missense variant in DCLRE1C.

Both 60 Vbeta primers and 13 Jbeta primers went into the PCR. Sequencing was performed with immunoSEQ multiplex PCR; in TCRdb, only in-frame clones are kept and a portion is missing. The data show about 170,000 clones, around 84% seen once. Note on this clone: Its specificity is unknown.

The CDR3 is 12 residues long. The V gene's germline CDR1 is GTSNPN and CDR2 SVGIG (reference sequence). With V trimmed by 5 bases and J by 8 bases, 8 bases remained unmatched. The gene calls are TRBV30 and TRBJ1-1; TRBD1 agrees at 7 bases. The sequence was collected from a man aged 30-40 years in good health and CMV-seropositive. The sequenced material came from PBMCs. CDR3: CAWDRDSAEAFF. The CDR3 bases are TGTGCCTGGGACCGGGACAGTGCAGAAGCTTTCTTT. Variable domain in full (rest from reference TRBV30 and TRBJ1-1): SQTIHQWPATLVQPVGSPLSLECTVEGTSNPNLYWYRQAAGRGLQLLFYSVGIGQISSEVPQNLSASRPQDRQFILSSKKLLLSDSGFYLCAWDRDSAEAFFGQGTRLTVV.